These T cell receptor beta chains were read from a single sample in a study of low-dose radiotherapy and immunotherapy resistance in tumors. TCRdb re-derived calls from the reads in MiXCR, one entry per CDR3 protein. The sample shows approximately 91,000 distinct CDR3 sequences, 20% of them seen only once. The material was PBMCs, obtained after low-dose radiotherapy plus immunotherapy. All receptors come from a female donor with ovarian cancer. The CDR3 runs from the conserved cysteine through the conserved F or W. D genes are given only for firm matches. Some rows mark clone size as missing; the rest say once, few, many or name a class of expanded clone.

D	J	V	size	DNA	CDR3
.	TRBJ2-4	TRBV28	many	TGTGCCAGCAGTTTACTGGGGGGAGCCAAAAACATTCAGTACTTC	CASSLLGGAKNIQYF
TRBD1	TRBJ1-1	TRBV11-3	many	TGTGCCAGCAGCTCGACAGGGAGGGCCACTGAAGCTTTCTTT	CASSSTGRATEAFF
TRBD1	TRBJ1-1	TRBV6-1	.	TGTGCCACCAATCAGGGGGGGAACACTGAAGCTTTCTTT	CATNQGGNTEAFF
TRBD1	TRBJ2-7	TRBV20-1	many	TGCAGTGCTAGACCTGAGAGGGACAGGGGGCGATATGAGCAGTACTTC	CSARPERDRGRYEQYF
.	TRBJ2-1	TRBV29-1	many	TGCAGCGTTGTGTTTCCTGAATACAATGAGCAGTTCTTC	CSVVFPEYNEQFF
TRBD2	TRBJ2-2	TRBV4-2	many	TGTGCCAGCAGCCAACCCCTGGGGGGGTTTAACACCGGGGAGCTGTTTTTT	CASSQPLGGFNTGELFF
TRBD2	TRBJ2-2	TRBV27	many	TGTGCCAGCAGTTCAAATAGCGGGATCACCGGGGAGCTGTTTTTT	CASSSNSGITGELFF
TRBD1	TRBJ1-1	TRBV7-2	many	TGTGCCAGCAGCATTCAACCGACGGACAGGGCGGGTGAAGCTTTCTTT	CASSIQPTDRAGEAFF
.	TRBJ2-5	TRBV4-2	.	TGTGCCAGCAGCCCCGGGACTCAAGAGACCCAGTACTTC	CASSPGTQETQYF
.	TRBJ2-5	TRBV19	many	TGTGCCACTGGCTACACAGGTGGAGAGACCCAGTACTTC	CATGYTGGETQYF
TRBD1	TRBJ2-2	TRBV5-6	many	TGTGCCAGCAGCCCTTTCGGGGACAGGGGAAGAACCGGGGAGCTGTTTTTT	CASSPFGDRGRTGELFF
.	TRBJ2-3	TRBV30	many	TGTGCCTGGAATCCGGTCGAGGGCACAGATACGCAGTATTTT	CAWNPVEGTDTQYF
.	TRBJ2-1	TRBV7-8	few	TGTGCCAGCAGCTTAGTTAGCCGGTACAATGAGCAGTTCTTC	CASSLVSRYNEQFF
.	TRBJ2-2	TRBV28	.	.	CASSNPWRGVNTGELFFF
TRBD1	TRBJ1-4	TRBV7-2	.	TGTGCCAGCAGCCCCAGGCAGGGGGCAGCAACTAAAGAAAAACTGTTTTTT	CASSPRQGAATKEKLFF
TRBD1	TRBJ1-5	TRBV18	many	TGTGCCAGCTCGCCCAGACAGGGCCCCAATCAGCCCCAGCATTTT	CASSPRQGPNQPQHF
TRBD1	TRBJ1-2	TRBV6-5	many	TGTGCCAGCAGCCTCGCCACAGGGGGTCCCCTTGGCTATGGCTACACCTTC	CASSLATGGPLGYGYTF
TRBD1	TRBJ2-1	TRBV9	.	TGTGCCAGCAGCAAAGAGGGGACAGGATACAATGAGCAGTTCTTC	CASSKEGTGYNEQFF
.	TRBJ2-2	TRBV5-4	.	TGTGCCAGCAGCTTGGTTCAGGGCACCGGGGAGCTGTTTTTT	CASSLVQGTGELFF
TRBD2	TRBJ2-3	TRBV18	many	TGTGCCAGCTCACCGCCTAGCGGAATCACAGATACGCAGTATTTT	CASSPPSGITDTQYF
.	TRBJ2-4	TRBV11-3	many	TGTGCCAGCAGCTTAGATCATAGCGGCATTCAGTACTTC	CASSLDHSGIQYF
.	TRBJ2-5	TRBV5-1	many	TGCGCCAGCCACTGGGGAGCGAACCAAGAGACCCAGTACTTC	CASHWGANQETQYF
TRBD2	TRBJ2-3	TRBV11-1	many	TGTGCCAGCAGGTCAGCGGGGGCTTACACAGATACGCAGTATTTT	CASRSAGAYTDTQYF
.	TRBJ1-3	TRBV3-1	many	TGTGCCAGCAGCCAAGCATTAGGCGTACGTGGAAACACCATATATTTT	CASSQALGVRGNTIYF
TRBD1	TRBJ1-5	TRBV28	many	TGTGCCAGCAGGGGGGGACAGCCGGGAAATCAGCCCCAGCATTTT	CASRGGQPGNQPQHF
.	TRBJ2-3	TRBV19	many	TGTGCCAGTAGTATTGGAGGTATTAACACAGATACGCAGTATTTT	CASSIGGINTDTQYF
.	TRBJ2-1	TRBV24-1	many	TGTGCCACCAGTGACAGACCCCGGGGTAGCGTCTTATACAATGAGCAGTTCTTC	CATSDRPRGSVLYNEQFF
TRBD2	TRBJ2-2	TRBV19	many	TGTGCCAGTAAGACTAGCGGAACGAACACCGGGGAGCTGTTTTTT	CASKTSGTNTGELFF
.	TRBJ1-5	TRBV7-2	many	TGTGCCAGCAGCTTAGCCCAGGGGAGGTGGAGTAGCAATCAGCCCCAGCATTTT	CASSLAQGRWSSNQPQHF
.	TRBJ2-5	TRBV18	many	TGTGCCAGCAGTGTCCAAGAGACCCAGTACTTC	CASSVQETQYF
TRBD2	TRBJ2-3	TRBV9	many	TGTGCCAGCAGCCCCGGGGGGGAGGATACGCAGTATTTT	CASSPGGEDTQYF
.	TRBJ2-3	TRBV7-2	many	TGTGCCAGCAGTTTGGACGGGGTGTTAGATACGCAGTATTTT	CASSLDGVLDTQYF
TRBD1	TRBJ2-3	TRBV9	many	TGTGCCAGCAGCGTAGCACAGGGGATCACAGATACGCAGTATTTT	CASSVAQGITDTQYF
.	TRBJ2-4	TRBV4-2	many	TGTGCCAGCAGCCAAGAGTCAGGGATGGGTCGGTACTTC	CASSQESGMGRYF
.	TRBJ1-4	TRBV5-6	many	TGTGCCAGCAGATCGGATATTGGGGGCGCGTCGGATGAAAAACTGTTTTTT	CASRSDIGGASDEKLFF
.	TRBJ2-3	TRBV12-3/TRBV12-4	many	TGTGCCAGCAGTTTAAAGACTGTTTCAGATACGCAGTATTTT	CASSLKTVSDTQYF
TRBD1	TRBJ2-7	TRBV19	many	TGTGCCAGTAGTGTGGACAGGGATTTTAACGAGCAGTACTTC	CASSVDRDFNEQYF
TRBD1	TRBJ2-7	TRBV10-3	many	TGTGCCATCAGTACCTCGGACAGGGGACCGAGCTCCTACGAGCAGTACTTC	CAISTSDRGPSSYEQYF
.	TRBJ2-1	TRBV5-6	many	TGTGCCAGCAGCTTGTATCACGCCCAGGGCGCGGGGTGGAATGAGCAGTTCTTC	CASSLYHAQGAGWNEQFF
TRBD1	TRBJ1-5	TRBV19	many	TGTGCCAGTACCGATTCAGGGGGCAGCAATCAGCCCCAGCATTTT	CASTDSGGSNQPQHF
.	TRBJ1-2	TRBV4-1	few	TGCGCCAGCAGCCCGTCTTCTAACTATGGCTACACCTTC	CASSPSSNYGYTF
.	TRBJ2-1	TRBV11-1	many	TGTGCCAGCTCCCACAGGAGTAGCAATGAGCAGTTCTTC	CASSHRSSNEQFF
.	TRBJ1-2	TRBV6-2/TRBV6-3	medium-sized	TGTGCCAGCAGAAGTCCAGGAGCGAACTATGGCTACACCTTC	CASRSPGANYGYTF
TRBD2	TRBJ2-7	TRBV6-5	many	TGTGCCAGCAGTTCGGGGGGAGGGCACGTCCACGAGCAGTACTTC	CASSSGGGHVHEQYF
.	TRBJ2-7	TRBV5-1	.	TGCGCCAGCAGCTTGGAGTGGGGGGCGCGCGAGCAGTACTTC	CASSLEWGAREQYF
.	TRBJ2-5	TRBV11-2	many	TGTGCCAGCAAGGAGGGGGGGCAAGAGACCCAGTACTTC	CASKEGGQETQYF
TRBD2	TRBJ2-1	TRBV9	few	TGTGCCAGCAGCGTAGTGGGAGGGGAAAACAATGAGCAGTTCTTC	CASSVVGGENNEQFF